This T cell receptor (beta chain) appears in the sequencing data of a study of vaccination effects on CD4 cells after COVID-19. Notes on this clone: Its antigen is unidentified.

Germline CDR1 and CDR2: SGHTA and FQGNSA. This CDR3 is 14 amino acids long. V lost 5 bases, J lost 4 bases, and 14 bases lay in between. After around nine days in culture, the CD4+ T cells were isolated. Only in-frame clones appear in the TCRdb table, and some are missing; sequencing was by immunoSEQ multiplex PCR. The sample has more than 30,000 clones; approximately 63% are singletons. V and J are TRBV7-2 and TRBJ1-1, with D perhaps TRBD1 (5 bases). The source of this sequence is a human donor who received a COVID-19 vaccine. The material sequenced was CD4+ T cells from PBMCs cultured without peptide, taken before COVID-19 vaccination. The CDR3 nucleotides read TGTGCCAGCAGCCCGCAGGGCGGGAGCACTGAAGCTTTCTTT. Its translation: CASSPQGGSTEAFF.